These 9 T cell receptor beta chains originate from one sample sequenced in a study of blood T cell repertoires in COVID-19. The data were produced by immunoSEQ multiplex PCR, yet TCRdb's version contains in-frame clones alone and is incomplete. The data hold some 120,000 clones, with roughly three quarters observed a single time. The sequenced material came from peripheral blood. The receptor set was obtained from a man older than 75 with acute or convalescent COVID-19.

The chain joins TRBV13 to TRBJ1-3, with 7 positions matching TRBD1. CDR1 is PRHDT and CDR2 is FYEKMQ in the germline V gene (reference sequence). The V gene end was trimmed by 5 bases and the J gene end by 0 bases; junction bases not matched to a gene: 4. The CDR3 is 15 amino acids. The CDR3 sequence: CASSQGQFSGNTIYF. DNA of the CDR3: TGTGCCAGCAGCCAGGGACAGTTCTCTGGAAACACCATATATTTT.

The chain joins TRBV6-2 or TRBV6-3 to TRBJ2-5; 10 bases match TRBD2. The germline V gene has CDR1 MNHEY and CDR2 SVGEGT. Trimming cost V 6 bases and J 0 bases; bases outside gene matches: 7. The CDR3 is 16 amino acids. The CDR3 sequence: CASSHRAGGNQETQYF. The CDR3 region has the DNA TGTGCCAGCAGCCACAGAGCGGGGGGGAACCAAGAGACCCAGTACTTC.

The CDR3 is CSVESSRASSYNEQFF. DNA for the CDR3: TGCAGCGTTGAGTCTTCGCGGGCGAGCTCCTACAATGAGCAGTTCTTC. This chain joins TRBV29-1 and TRBJ2-1, with a weak D call TRBD2 (5 bases). CDR3 length equals 16 residues. Germline values: CDR1 SQVTM, CDR2 ANQGSEA. Trimming stripped 3 bases from V and 0 bases from J, with 15 bases between.

V gene TRBV19 combines with J gene TRBJ2-7; D is possibly TRBD2 (7 bases). The V end lost 3 bases, the J end lost 3 bases, and 9 bases lay between the germline ends. The CDR3 contains 13 residues. The germline V gene encodes CDR1 LNHDA and CDR2 SQIVND (reference sequence). CDR3 DNA sequence: TGTGCCAGTAGTATCGGGGGGCACTACGAGCAGTACTTC. Protein: CASSIGGHYEQYF.

This clone was seen more than once but under ten times. This chain links TRBV2 with TRBJ2-1; no definite D call. Germline V CDR1 and CDR2: SNHLY, FYNNEI. The CDR3 extends over 11 amino acids. Trimming shortened V by 6 bases and J by 5 bases, and 5 bases separated the two germline ends. The CDR3 protein is CASSPNNEQFF. CDR3 DNA: TGTGCCAGCAGCCCAAACAATGAGCAGTTCTTC.

The chain has TRBV4-2 and TRBJ2-3; TRBD2 agrees at 11 bases. Trimming removed 8 bases from V and 2 bases from J; junction bases left unmatched: 6. This CDR3 has 15 amino acids. Germline V gene data show CDR1 as LGHNA and CDR2 as YNFKEQ. The CDR3 loop reads CASGPGLADTDTQYF. The CDR3 coding sequence is TGTGCCAGCGGTCCGGGACTAGCGGACACAGATACGCAGTATTTT.

The chain recombines TRBV7-9 with TRBJ2-2; 10 nucleotides align to TRBD2. Trimming removed 1 base from V and 4 bases from J; junction bases left unmatched: 6. CDR3 length: 17 amino acids. From germline, CDR1 is SEHNR and CDR2 FQNEAQ (reference sequence). CDR3 protein: CASSLDFSGGATGELFF. The CDR3, as DNA: TGTGCCAGCAGCTTAGACTTCAGCGGGGGGGCCACCGGGGAGCTGTTTTTT. The full variable domain, completed using reference TRBV7-9 and TRBJ2-2, is DTGVSQNPRHKITKRGQNVTFRCDPISEHNRLYWYRQTLGQGPEFLTYFQNEAQLEKSRLLSDRFSAERPKGSFSTLEIQRTEQGDSAMYLCASSLDFSGGATGELFFGEGSRLTVL.

The V and J genes are TRBV12-3 or TRBV12-4 and TRBJ1-4; D gene unclear. CDR3 length: 12 amino acids. V lost 8 bases, J lost 8 bases, and 12 bases lay in between. The CDR3: CASRGLREKLFF. The CDR3 nucleotides read TGTGCCAGCCGGGGATTAAGGGAAAAACTGTTTTTT.

The V gene is TRBV5-1, the J gene TRBJ2-6, with TRBD1 identical over 8 bases. CDR1 is SGHRS, CDR2 YFSETQ, per germline. CDR3 length: 15 amino acids. Trimming took 3 bases from V and 3 from J; bases not matched to a gene: 2. DNA for the CDR3: TGCGCCAGCAGCTCAGGGGGCGGTGGGGCCAACGTCCTGACTTTC. Its translation is CASSSGGGGANVLTF. Drawing the rest from reference TRBV5-1 and TRBJ2-6, the complete variable domain is KAGVTQTPRYLIKTRGQQVTLSCSPISGHRSVSWYQQTPGQGLQFLFEYFSETQRNKGNFPGRFSGRQFSNSRSEMNVSTLELGDSALYLCASSSGGGGANVLTFGAGSRLTVL.